The T cell receptor beta chain under discussion was sequenced for a study of cytomegalovirus exposure and HLA in healthy donors. Study background: An earlier analysis found some 120 million unique TCR beta sequences from about 190 million T cells.

The PCR ran on 60 Vbeta and 13 Jbeta primers. The method was immunoSEQ multiplex PCR; TCRdb's version includes in-frame clones alone and lacks a portion of them. The table lists some 110,000 clones, 70% to 80% of them singletons. The CDR3 has 14 amino acids. V was cut by 0 bases and J by 9 bases, with 13 bases left in between. Germline CDR1 SNHLY, CDR2 FYNNEI. The chain has TRBV2 and TRBJ2-3; possible D gene TRBD1, 6 bases. The TCR was taken from a boy between 10 and 17 years old in good health and CMV-seronegative. Source material: PBMCs. The CDR3 loop reads CASSEANGDTTQYF. As DNA, the CDR3 is TGTGCCAGCAGTGAAGCTAACGGGGACACAACGCAGTATTTT.